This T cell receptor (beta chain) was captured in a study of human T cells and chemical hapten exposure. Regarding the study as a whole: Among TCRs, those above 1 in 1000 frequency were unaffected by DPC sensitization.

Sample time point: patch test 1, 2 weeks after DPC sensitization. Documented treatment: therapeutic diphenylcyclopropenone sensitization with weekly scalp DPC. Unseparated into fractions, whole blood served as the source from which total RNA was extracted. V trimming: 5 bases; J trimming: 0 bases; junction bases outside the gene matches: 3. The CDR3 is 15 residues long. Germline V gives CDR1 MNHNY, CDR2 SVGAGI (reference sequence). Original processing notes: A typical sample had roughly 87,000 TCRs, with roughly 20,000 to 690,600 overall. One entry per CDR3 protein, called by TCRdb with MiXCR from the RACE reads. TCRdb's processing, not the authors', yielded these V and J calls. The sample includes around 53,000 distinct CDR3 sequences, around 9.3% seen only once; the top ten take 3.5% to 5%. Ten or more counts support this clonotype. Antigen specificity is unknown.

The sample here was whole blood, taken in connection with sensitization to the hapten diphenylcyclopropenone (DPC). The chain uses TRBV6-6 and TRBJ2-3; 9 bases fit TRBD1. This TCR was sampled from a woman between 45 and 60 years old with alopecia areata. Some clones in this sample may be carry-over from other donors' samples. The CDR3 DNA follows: TGTGCCAGCAGTAAGGACAGGGGTAGCACAGATACGCAGTATTTT. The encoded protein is CASSKDRGSTDTQYF.